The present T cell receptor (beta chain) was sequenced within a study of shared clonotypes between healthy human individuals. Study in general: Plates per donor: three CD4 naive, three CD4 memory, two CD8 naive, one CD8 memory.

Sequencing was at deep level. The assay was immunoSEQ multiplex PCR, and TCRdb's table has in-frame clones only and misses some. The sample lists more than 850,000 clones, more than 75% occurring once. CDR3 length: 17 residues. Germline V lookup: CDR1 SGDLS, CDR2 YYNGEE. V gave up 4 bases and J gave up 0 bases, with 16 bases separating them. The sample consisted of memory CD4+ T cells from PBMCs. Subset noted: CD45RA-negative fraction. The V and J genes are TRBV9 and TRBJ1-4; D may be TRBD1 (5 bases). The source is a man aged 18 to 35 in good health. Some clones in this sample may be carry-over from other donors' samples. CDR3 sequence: CASSKVDGATTNEKLFF. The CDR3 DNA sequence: TGTGCCAGCAGCAAGGTAGACGGGGCCACAACTAATGAAAAACTGTTTTTT.